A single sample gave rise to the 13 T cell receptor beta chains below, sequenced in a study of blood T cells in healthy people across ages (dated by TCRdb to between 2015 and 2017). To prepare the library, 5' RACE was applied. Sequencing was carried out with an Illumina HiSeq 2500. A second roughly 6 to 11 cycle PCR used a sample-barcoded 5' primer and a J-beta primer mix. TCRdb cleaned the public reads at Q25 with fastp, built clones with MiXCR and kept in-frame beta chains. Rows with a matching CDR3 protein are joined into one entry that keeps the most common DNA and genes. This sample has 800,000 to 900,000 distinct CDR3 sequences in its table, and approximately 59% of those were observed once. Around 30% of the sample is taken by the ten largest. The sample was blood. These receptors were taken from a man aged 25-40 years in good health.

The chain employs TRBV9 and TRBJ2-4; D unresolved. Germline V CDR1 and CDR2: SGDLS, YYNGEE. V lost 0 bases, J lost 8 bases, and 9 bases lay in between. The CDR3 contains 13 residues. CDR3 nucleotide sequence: TGTGCCAGCAGCGTAGGGGCAGGCGACATTCAGTACTTC. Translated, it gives CASSVGAGDIQYF.

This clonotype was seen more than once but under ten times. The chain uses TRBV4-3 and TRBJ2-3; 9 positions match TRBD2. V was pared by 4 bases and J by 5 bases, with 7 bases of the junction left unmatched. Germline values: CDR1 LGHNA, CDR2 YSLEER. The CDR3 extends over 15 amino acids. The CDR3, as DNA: TGCGCCAGCAGCCCTTTAGCGGGGGTGGGAGATACGCAGTATTTT. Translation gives CASSPLAGVGDTQYF.

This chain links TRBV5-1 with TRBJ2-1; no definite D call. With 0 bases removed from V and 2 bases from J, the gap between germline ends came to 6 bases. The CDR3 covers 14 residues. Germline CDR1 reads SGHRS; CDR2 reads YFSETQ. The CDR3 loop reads CASSLAQTYNEQFF. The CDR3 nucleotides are TGCGCCAGCAGCTTGGCGCAAACCTACAATGAGCAGTTCTTC.

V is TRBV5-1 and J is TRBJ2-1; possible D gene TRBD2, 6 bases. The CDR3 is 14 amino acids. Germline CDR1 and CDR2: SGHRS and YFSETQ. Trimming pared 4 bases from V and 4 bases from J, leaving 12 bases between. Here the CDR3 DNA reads TGCGCCAGCAGCGGAGGACGGGGGTACAATGAGCAGTTCTTC. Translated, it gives CASSGGRGYNEQFF.

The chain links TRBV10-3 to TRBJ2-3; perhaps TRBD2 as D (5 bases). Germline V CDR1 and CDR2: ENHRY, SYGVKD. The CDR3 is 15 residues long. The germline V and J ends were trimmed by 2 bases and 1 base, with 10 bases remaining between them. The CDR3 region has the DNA TGTGCCATCAGTGAGCACGCCGGGGGCACAGATACGCAGTATTTT. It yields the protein CAISEHAGGTDTQYF.

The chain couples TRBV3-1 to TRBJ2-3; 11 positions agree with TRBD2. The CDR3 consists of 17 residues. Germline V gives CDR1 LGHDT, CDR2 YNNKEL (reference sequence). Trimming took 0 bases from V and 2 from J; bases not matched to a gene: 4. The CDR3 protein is CASSQEGTSGPTDTQYF. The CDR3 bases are TGTGCCAGCAGCCAAGAAGGGACTAGCGGCCCCACAGATACGCAGTATTTT.

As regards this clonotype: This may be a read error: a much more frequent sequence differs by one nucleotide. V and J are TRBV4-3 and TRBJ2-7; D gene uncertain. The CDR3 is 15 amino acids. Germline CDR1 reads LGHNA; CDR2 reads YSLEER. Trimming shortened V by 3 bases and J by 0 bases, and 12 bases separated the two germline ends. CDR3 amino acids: CASSHLRNASYEQYF. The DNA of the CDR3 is TGCGCCAGCAGCCACCTAAGGAACGCCTCCTACGAGCAGTACTTC.

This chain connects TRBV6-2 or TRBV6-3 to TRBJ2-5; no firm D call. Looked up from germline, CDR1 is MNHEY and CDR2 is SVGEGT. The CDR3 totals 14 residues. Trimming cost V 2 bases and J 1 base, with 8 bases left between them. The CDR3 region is CASSYEHLQETQYF. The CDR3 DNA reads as TGTGCCAGCAGTTACGAGCACCTCCAAGAGACCCAGTACTTC.

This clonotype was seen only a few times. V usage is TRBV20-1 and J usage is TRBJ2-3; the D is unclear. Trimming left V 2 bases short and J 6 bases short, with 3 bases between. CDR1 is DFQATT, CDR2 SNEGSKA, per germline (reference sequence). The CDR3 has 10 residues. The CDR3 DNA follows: TGCAGTGCTAGATTTGATACGCAGTATTTT. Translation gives CSARFDTQYF.

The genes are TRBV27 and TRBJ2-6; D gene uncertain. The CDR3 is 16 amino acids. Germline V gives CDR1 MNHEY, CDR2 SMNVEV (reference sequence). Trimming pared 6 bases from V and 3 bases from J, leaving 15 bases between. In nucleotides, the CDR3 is TGTGCCAGCAGCAAAGAGATTGGGCATGGGGCCAACGTCCTGACTTTC. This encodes CASSKEIGHGANVLTF.

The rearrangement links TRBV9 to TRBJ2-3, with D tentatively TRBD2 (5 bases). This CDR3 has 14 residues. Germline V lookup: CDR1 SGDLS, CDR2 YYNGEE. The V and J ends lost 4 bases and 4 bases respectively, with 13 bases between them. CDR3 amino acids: CASSPPRDPDTQYF. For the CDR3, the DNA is TGTGCCAGCAGCCCCCCGAGGGATCCAGATACGCAGTATTTT.

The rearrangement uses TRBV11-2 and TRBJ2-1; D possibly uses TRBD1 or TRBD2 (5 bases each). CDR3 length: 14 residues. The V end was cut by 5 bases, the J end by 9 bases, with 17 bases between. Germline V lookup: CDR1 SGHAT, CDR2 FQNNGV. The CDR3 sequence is CASSDTGTVSEQFF. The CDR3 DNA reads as TGTGCCAGCAGCGACACCGGGACGGTCAGTGAGCAGTTCTTC.

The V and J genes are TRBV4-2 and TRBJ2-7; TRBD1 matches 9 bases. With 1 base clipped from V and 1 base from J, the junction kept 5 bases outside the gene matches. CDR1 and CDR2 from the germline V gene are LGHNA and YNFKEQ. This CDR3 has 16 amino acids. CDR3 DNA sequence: TGTGCCAGCAGCCAAGCGGCGGGACAGGGTTCCTACGAGCAGTACTTC. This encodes CASSQAAGQGSYEQYF.